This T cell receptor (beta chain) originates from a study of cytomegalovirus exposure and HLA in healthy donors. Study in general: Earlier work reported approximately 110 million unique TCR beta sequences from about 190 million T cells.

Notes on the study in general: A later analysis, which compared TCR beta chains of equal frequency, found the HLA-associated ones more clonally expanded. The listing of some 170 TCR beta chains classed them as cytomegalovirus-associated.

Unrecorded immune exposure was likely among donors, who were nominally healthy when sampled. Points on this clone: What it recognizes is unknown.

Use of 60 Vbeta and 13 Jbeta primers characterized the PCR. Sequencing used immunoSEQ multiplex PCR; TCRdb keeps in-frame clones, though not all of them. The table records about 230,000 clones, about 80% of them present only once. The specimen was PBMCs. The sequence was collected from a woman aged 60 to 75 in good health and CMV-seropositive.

The CDR3 DNA follows: TGTGCCAGCACCACTAGCGGGTCACGAGAGACCCAGTACTTC. Its translation is CASTTSGSRETQYF. The V and J genes are TRBV6-5 and TRBJ2-5, with 9 bases that match TRBD2. Germline assignment: CDR1 MNHEY and CDR2 SVGAGI. V gave up 7 bases and J gave up 4 bases; unmatched junction bases: 7. The CDR3 is 14 residues long.